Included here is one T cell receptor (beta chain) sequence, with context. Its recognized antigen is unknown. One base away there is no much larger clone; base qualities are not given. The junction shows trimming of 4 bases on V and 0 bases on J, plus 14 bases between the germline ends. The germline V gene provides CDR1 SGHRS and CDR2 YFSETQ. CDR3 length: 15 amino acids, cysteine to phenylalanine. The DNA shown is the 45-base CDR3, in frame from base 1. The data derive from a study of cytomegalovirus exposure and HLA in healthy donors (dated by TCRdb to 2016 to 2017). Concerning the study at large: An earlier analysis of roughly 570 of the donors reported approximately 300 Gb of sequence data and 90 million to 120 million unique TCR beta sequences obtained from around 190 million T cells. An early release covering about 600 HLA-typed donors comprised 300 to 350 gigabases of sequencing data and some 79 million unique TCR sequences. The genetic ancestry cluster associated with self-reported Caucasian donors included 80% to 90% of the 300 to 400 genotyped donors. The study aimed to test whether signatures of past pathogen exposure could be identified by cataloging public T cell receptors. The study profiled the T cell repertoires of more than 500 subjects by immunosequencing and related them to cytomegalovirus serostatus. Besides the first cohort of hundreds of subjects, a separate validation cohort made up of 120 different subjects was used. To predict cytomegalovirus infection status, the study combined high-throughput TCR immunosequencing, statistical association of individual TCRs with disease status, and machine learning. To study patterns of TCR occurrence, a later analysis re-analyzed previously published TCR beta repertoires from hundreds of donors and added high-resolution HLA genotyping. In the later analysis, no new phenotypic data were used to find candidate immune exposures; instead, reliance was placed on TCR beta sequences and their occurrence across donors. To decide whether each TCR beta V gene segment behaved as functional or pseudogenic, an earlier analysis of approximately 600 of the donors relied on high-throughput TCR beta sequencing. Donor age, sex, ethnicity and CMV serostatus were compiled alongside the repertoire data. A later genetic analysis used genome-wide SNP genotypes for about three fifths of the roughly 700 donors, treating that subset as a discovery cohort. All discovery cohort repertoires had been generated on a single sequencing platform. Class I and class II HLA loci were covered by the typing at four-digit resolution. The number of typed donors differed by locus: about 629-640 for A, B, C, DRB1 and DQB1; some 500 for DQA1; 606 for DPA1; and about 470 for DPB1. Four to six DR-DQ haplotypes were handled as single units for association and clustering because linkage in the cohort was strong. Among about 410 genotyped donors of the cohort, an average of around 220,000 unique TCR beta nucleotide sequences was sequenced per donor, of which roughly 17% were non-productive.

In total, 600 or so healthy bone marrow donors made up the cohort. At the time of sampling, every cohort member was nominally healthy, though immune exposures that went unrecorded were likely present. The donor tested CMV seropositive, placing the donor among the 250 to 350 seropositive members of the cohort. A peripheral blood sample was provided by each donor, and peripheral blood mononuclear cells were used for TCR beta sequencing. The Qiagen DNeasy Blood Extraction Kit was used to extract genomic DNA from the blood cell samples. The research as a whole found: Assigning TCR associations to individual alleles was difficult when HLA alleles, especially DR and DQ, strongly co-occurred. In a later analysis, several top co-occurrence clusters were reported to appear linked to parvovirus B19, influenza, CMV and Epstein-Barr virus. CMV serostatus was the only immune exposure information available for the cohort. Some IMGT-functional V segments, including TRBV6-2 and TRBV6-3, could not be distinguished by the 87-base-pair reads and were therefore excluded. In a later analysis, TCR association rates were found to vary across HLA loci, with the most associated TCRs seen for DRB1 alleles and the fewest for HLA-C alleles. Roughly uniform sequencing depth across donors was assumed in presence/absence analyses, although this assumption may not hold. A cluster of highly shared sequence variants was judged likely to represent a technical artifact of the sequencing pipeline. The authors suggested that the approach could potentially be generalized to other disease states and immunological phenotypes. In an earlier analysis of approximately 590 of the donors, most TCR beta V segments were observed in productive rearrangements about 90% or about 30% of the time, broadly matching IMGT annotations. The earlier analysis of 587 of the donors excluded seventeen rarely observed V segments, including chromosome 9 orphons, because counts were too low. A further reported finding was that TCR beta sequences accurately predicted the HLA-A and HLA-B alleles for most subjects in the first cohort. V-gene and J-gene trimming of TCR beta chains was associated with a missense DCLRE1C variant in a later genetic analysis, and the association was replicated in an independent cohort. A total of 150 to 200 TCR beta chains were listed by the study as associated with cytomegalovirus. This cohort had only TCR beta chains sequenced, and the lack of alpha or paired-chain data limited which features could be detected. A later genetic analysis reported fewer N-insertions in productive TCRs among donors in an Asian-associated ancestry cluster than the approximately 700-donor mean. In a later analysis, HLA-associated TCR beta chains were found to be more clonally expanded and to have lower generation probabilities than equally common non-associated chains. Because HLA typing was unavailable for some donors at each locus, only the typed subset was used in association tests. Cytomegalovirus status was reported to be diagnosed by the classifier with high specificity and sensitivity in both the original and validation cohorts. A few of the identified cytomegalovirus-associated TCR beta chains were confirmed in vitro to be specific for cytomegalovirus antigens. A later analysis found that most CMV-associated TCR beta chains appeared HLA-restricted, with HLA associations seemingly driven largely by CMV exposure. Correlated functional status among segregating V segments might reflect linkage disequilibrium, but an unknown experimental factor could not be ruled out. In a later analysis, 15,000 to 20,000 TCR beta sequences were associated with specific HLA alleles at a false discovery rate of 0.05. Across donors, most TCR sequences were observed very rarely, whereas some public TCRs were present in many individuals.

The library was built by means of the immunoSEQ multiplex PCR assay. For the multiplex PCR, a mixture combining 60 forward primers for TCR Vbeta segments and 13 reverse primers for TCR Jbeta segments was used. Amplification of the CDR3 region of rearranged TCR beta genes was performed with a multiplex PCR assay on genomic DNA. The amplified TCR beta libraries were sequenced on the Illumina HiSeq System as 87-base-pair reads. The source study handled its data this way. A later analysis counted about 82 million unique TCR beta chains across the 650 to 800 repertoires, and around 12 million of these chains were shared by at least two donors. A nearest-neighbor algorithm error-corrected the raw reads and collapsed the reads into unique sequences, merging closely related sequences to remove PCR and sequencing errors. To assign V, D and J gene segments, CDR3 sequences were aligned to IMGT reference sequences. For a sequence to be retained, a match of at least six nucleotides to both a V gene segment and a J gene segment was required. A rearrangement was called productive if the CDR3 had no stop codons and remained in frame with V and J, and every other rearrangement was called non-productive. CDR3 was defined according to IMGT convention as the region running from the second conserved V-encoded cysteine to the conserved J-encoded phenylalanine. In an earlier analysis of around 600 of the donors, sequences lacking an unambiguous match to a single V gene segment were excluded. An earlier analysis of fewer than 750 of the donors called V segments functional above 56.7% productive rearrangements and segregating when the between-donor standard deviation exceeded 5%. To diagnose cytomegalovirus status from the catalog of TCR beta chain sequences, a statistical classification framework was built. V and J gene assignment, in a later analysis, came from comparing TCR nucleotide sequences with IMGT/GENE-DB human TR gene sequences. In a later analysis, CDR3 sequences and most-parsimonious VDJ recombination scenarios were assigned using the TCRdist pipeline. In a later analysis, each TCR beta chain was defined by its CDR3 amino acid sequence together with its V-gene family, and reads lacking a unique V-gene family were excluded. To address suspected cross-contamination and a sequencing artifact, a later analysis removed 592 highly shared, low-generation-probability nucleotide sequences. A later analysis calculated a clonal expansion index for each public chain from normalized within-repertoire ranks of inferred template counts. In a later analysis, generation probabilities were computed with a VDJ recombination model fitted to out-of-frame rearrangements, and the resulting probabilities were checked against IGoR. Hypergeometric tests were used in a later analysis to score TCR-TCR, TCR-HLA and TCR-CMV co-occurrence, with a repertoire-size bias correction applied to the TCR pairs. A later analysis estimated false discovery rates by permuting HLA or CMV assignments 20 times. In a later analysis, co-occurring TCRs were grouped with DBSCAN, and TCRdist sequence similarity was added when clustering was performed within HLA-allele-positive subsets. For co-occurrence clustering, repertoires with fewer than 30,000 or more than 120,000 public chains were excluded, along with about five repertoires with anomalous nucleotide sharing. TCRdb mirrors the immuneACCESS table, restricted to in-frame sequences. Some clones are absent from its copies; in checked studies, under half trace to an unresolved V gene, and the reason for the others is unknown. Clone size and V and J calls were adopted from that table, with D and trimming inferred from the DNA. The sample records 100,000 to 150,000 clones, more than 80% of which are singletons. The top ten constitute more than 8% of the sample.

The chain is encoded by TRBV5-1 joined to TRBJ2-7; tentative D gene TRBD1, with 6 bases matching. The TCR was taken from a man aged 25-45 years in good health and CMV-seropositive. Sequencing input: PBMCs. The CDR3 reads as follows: CASSPGQVISYEQYF. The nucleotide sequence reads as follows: TGCGCCAGCAGCCCGGGACAAGTGATCTCCTACGAGCAGTACTTC.